What follows are 16 T cell receptor beta chains derived from one specimen sequenced in a study of Ad26.COV2.S vaccination and SARS-CoV-2 variants. The data were produced by immunoSEQ multiplex PCR, yet TCRdb's version contains in-frame clones alone and is incomplete. The sample includes around 350,000 clones, around 83% of them seen just once. The treatment was: approximately 18 received Ad26.COV2.S at low or high dose, single or two shots; several received placebo; per-sample allocation not given. Collection of samples fell on day 63 after the first vaccine or placebo injection. The specimen comprised peripheral blood, sampled in a trial of Ad26.COV2.S vaccine versus placebo. These TCRs come from a person aged 18-60 years who received the Ad26.COV2.S COVID-19 vaccine or a placebo.

The chain has TRBV18 and TRBJ1-3; D gene uncertain. The germline CDR1 and CDR2 sequences are KGHSH and LQKENI. The CDR3 runs to 14 residues. Trimming took off 3 bases at V and 4 bases at J, with 10 bases between the two ends. The CDR3 here is CASSPDLGGNTIYF. The CDR3 DNA reads TGTGCCAGCTCACCGGACCTGGGGGGAAACACCATATATTTT.

This chain joins TRBV9 and TRBJ2-7; no definite D call. The CDR3 contains 15 residues. Germline V gene data show CDR1 as SGDLS and CDR2 as YYNGEE. V lost 1 base and J 4 bases, leaving 15 bases between the germline ends. The CDR3 sequence is CASSVQRRPQYEQYF. CDR3 DNA: TGTGCCAGCAGCGTACAGCGCAGGCCTCAGTACGAGCAGTACTTC.

The gene calls are TRBV4-3 and TRBJ2-5, with TRBD2 identical over 12 bases. The V gene end was trimmed by 0 bases and the J gene end by 5 bases; junction bases not matched to a gene: 19. This CDR3 has 21 residues. From germline, CDR1 is LGHNA and CDR2 YSLEER. The CDR3 sequence: CASSQDPPGGLAGGRVETQYF. The CDR3 nucleotides are TGCGCCAGCAGCCAAGATCCGCCGGGTGGGCTAGCGGGAGGGAGGGTGGAGACCCAGTACTTC.

The table lists this clone with a few counts. The V and J genes are TRBV6-2 or TRBV6-3 and TRBJ1-2, with D perhaps TRBD1 (6 bases). Germline V gives CDR1 MNHEY, CDR2 SVGEGT. V gave up 2 bases and J gave up 2 bases, with 12 bases separating them. The CDR3 length is 15 residues. For the CDR3, the DNA is TGTGCCAGCAGTTACGGGACACCTGGAAACTATGGCTACACCTTC. Residues: CASSYGTPGNYGYTF.

In its sample, this clone was seen once. This rearrangement joins TRBV19 to TRBJ2-5, with D possibly matching TRBD2 (5 bases). CDR1 is LNHDA and CDR2 is SQIVND in the germline V gene (reference sequence). Trimming took off 10 bases at V and 5 bases at J, with 20 bases between the two ends. This CDR3 spans 14 amino acids. The CDR3 nucleotides read TGTGCCAAAGAGGGCGGCCGCGTTGTGGAGACCCAGTACTTC. Translating gives CAKEGGRVVETQYF.

This sequence joins TRBV4-3 and TRBJ1-4; possibly TRBD1 for D (5 bases). V lost 2 bases to trimming and J lost 5 bases, with 18 bases between them. CDR1 and CDR2 (germline): LGHNA, YSLEER. This CDR3 region has 17 residues. The CDR3 coding sequence is TGCGCCAGCAGCCAATCCCTAAGCAGGGCGTCAAATGAAAAACTGTTTTTT. This gives the protein CASSQSLSRASNEKLFF.

This clone was detected only a few times. The chain recombines TRBV3-1 (or the pseudogene TRBV3-2) with TRBJ1-4; D remains ambiguous. Germline V gene sequence: CDR1 LGHDT, CDR2 YNNKEL (reference sequence). This CDR3 contains 14 residues. Trimming removed 4 bases from V and 4 bases from J, with 10 bases in between. CDR3 residues: CASSPNRLNEKLFF. The DNA for the CDR3 is TGTGCCAGCAGCCCAAATCGGCTTAATGAAAAACTGTTTTTT.

This clone was observed a single time. The chain joins TRBV4-3 to TRBJ2-1, with 9 positions matching TRBD2. Trimming removed 1 base from V and 5 bases from J; junction bases left unmatched: 9. Germline CDR1 reads LGHNA; CDR2 reads YSLEER. The CDR3 sequence is 17 residues long. In DNA, the CDR3 is TGCGCCAGCAGCCAAGCATATGGCGGGGGGGAGAACAATGAGCAGTTCTTC. Translation gives CASSQAYGGGENNEQFF.

This rearrangement joins TRBV6-4 to TRBJ2-4; the match to TRBD2 covers 12 bases. The CDR3 sequence is 15 residues long. Germline V gives CDR1 MRHNA, CDR2 SNTAGT. With 0 bases clipped from V and 6 bases from J, the junction kept 0 bases outside the gene matches. The CDR3 is CASSDSTSGGNIQYF. The CDR3 DNA is TGTGCCAGCAGTGACTCGACTAGCGGGGGAAACATTCAGTACTTC.

V is TRBV6-2 or TRBV6-3 and J is TRBJ1-1, with unresolved D. Between the trimmed V and J ends, which lost 0 bases and 7 bases, there was a span of 12 bases. The CDR3 spans 14 residues. Germline CDR1 reads MNHEY; CDR2 reads SVGEGT. The DNA for the CDR3 is TGTGCCAGCAGTTACTCTGGTTGGGATGGTGAAGCTTTCTTT. Its protein product is CASSYSGWDGEAFF.

The genes are TRBV19 and TRBJ2-5; D call uncertain. Trimming shortened V by 3 bases and J by 5 bases, and 19 bases separated the two germline ends. CDR1 and CDR2 from the germline V gene are LNHDA and SQIVND (reference sequence). The CDR3 is 16 residues long. The chain's CDR3 is CASSIFTSAQAETQYF. Here the CDR3 DNA reads TGTGCCAGTAGTATCTTTACTTCTGCGCAGGCGGAGACCCAGTACTTC.

V usage is TRBV24-1 and J usage is TRBJ2-3; a weak D match, TRBD2 (5 bases). CDR1 KGHDR and CDR2 SFDVKD come from the germline V gene. The length of the CDR3 is 17 residues. The germline V and J ends were trimmed by 1 base and 0 bases, with 13 bases remaining between them. CDR3 sequence (DNA): TGTGCCACCAGTGATTTTAAAGGGAGTCATAGCACAGATACGCAGTATTTT. This encodes CATSDFKGSHSTDTQYF.

The genes are TRBV12-5 and TRBJ1-2, with 8 bases matching TRBD1. The V and J ends lost 2 bases and 8 bases, in that order; junction bases with no gene match: 10. Germline V gene data show CDR1 as LGHNT and CDR2 as FRNRAP. The CDR3 covers 15 residues. This CDR3 is CASGLSETGEGGYTF. The CDR3 nucleotides are TGTGCTAGTGGTTTGTCAGAGACAGGGGAAGGGGGCTACACCTTC.

This chain connects TRBV7-2 to TRBJ2-1; no clear D gene. V lost 5 bases to trimming and J lost 2 bases, with 13 bases between them. The CDR3 is 15 amino acids. Looked up from germline, CDR1 is SGHTA and CDR2 is FQGNSA. The CDR3 loop reads CASSISTGTYNEQFF. The CDR3 DNA reads TGTGCCAGCAGCATATCGACCGGCACCTACAATGAGCAGTTCTTC.

Here the CDR3 reads CASSLARGHEQFF. The CDR3 bases are TGTGCCAGCAGTTTAGCGAGAGGTCATGAGCAGTTCTTC. This chain joins TRBV6-2 or TRBV6-3 and TRBJ2-1; weak D call: TRBD2 (5 bases). The CDR3 sequence is 13 residues long. Germline values: CDR1 MNHEY, CDR2 SVGEGT. V dropped 4 bases and J dropped 8 bases, with 12 bases sitting between them.

This chain joins TRBV13 and TRBJ2-2, with D hard to call. V lost 5 bases, J lost 4 bases, and 8 bases lay in between. This CDR3 has 13 residues. The germline CDR1 and CDR2 sequences are PRHDT and FYEKMQ (reference sequence). As DNA, the CDR3 is TGTGCCAGCAGCCTCCAGCGCACCGGGGAGCTGTTTTTT. Protein sequence: CASSLQRTGELFF.